These 32 T cell receptor beta chains came from one sample sequenced in a study of blood T cell repertoires in COVID-19. Clones were sequenced by immunoSEQ multiplex PCR, and TCRdb holds only the in-frame ones, with some missing. The sample has roughly 200,000 clones; around four fifths are singletons. The sequencing sample was made of PBMCs or T cells enriched from blood (not recorded which). All receptors come from a middle-aged man who had recovered from COVID-19.

V usage is TRBV7-2 and J usage is TRBJ1-1, with TRBD1 as a possible D gene (6 bases). Germline assignment: CDR1 SGHTA and CDR2 FQGNSA. The CDR3 contains 15 residues. Trimming cost V 8 bases and J 4 bases, with 20 bases left between them. The DNA for the CDR3 is TGTGCCAGCCTAGAACAGGGCCAGGTCCTCACTGAAGCTTTCTTT. It codes for CASLEQGQVLTEAFF.

The V call is TRBV20-1, the J call TRBJ1-6; TRBD1 aligns across 9 bases. V lost 3 bases and J lost 7; bases outside the gene matches: 4. This CDR3 region has 14 residues. Germline assignment: CDR1 DFQATT and CDR2 SNEGSKA (reference sequence). The CDR3 sequence is CSASPGQGNSPLHF. The CDR3 DNA reads as TGCAGTGCTAGTCCGGGACAGGGAAATTCACCCCTCCACTTT.

The chain combines TRBV5-5 with TRBJ1-5; 10 bases match TRBD1. Germline assignment: CDR1 SGHKS and CDR2 YYEKEE (reference sequence). This CDR3 contains 17 residues. Trimming removed 4 bases from V and 1 base from J; junction bases left unmatched: 8. CDR3 in amino acids: CASSPDRGRESNQPQHF. CDR3 nucleotides: TGTGCCAGCAGCCCCGACAGGGGGCGCGAGAGCAATCAGCCCCAGCATTTT.

The chain combines TRBV5-6 with TRBJ1-1, with D possibly matching TRBD1 (5 bases). Germline assignment: CDR1 SGHDT and CDR2 YYEEEE. V was cut by 4 bases and J by 4 bases, with 17 bases left in between. The CDR3 is 15 amino acids. CDR3 bases: TGTGCCAGCAGCGCTTTTTCGGGGGTGACCACTGAAGCTTTCTTT. Translated: CASSAFSGVTTEAFF.

The rearrangement links TRBV19 to TRBJ1-5; TRBD1 is a possible D gene (5 bases). V dropped 2 bases and J dropped 3 bases, with 11 bases sitting between them. Germline CDR1 LNHDA, CDR2 SQIVND (reference sequence). CDR3 size: 15 residues. The CDR3 DNA follows: TGTGCCAGTAGTATAAGAGCAGGGAACAATCAGCCCCAGCATTTT. It encodes CASSIRAGNNQPQHF.

V usage is TRBV15 and J usage is TRBJ2-1; a weak D match, TRBD1 (6 bases). The CDR3 is 17 residues long. The germline V gene has CDR1 LNHNV and CDR2 YYDKDF (reference sequence). V was pared by 0 bases and J by 9 bases, with 21 bases between. Written as DNA, the CDR3 is TGTGCCACCAGCAGAGACCTCACACCCCAGGGGTCGGGTGAGCAGTTCTTC. It is translated as CATSRDLTPQGSGEQFF.

The CDR3 nucleotides read TGTGCCAGCAGCCTACGTAATGCACTCAACTTCCTGAATCAGCCCCAGCATTTT. This translates into CASSLRNALNFLNQPQHF. The V gene is TRBV7-2, the J gene TRBJ1-5; D ambiguous. Germline CDR1 SGHTA, CDR2 FQGNSA. The CDR3 is made up of 18 amino acids. The V end was cut by 5 bases, the J end by 4 bases, with 24 bases between.

The rearrangement joins TRBV28 to TRBJ2-7; possibly TRBD2 for D (5 bases). V shed 6 bases and J shed 7 bases, with 19 bases lying between them. Germline V CDR1 and CDR2: MDHEN, SYDVKM. The CDR3 has 14 residues. The CDR3 DNA reads TGTGCCAGCAGCGCGGGCTCCCCCGTCCGGGAGCAGTACTTC. The encoded protein is CASSAGSPVREQYF.

The chain is built from TRBV19 and TRBJ1-5; D may be TRBD1 (6 bases). Germline V gene data show CDR1 as LNHDA and CDR2 as SQIVND (reference sequence). The CDR3 length is 14 residues. Trimming pared 6 bases from V and 9 bases from J, leaving 18 bases between. Here the CDR3 DNA reads TGTGCCAGTAGGCCGGACAGTTGGGTTTCGCCCCAGCATTTT. The encoded protein is CASRPDSWVSPQHF.

The chain is built from TRBV10-3 and TRBJ2-7; the D gene is possibly TRBD2 (6 bases). In germline, CDR1 is ENHRY, CDR2 SYGVKD. Trimming removed 6 bases from V and 4 bases from J, with 16 bases in between. This CDR3 has 14 amino acids. CDR3 sequence reads: CAIRRDGTTYEQYF. DNA for the CDR3: TGTGCCATCAGGCGGGACGGGACCACGTACGAGCAGTACTTC.

This sequence joins TRBV6-1 and TRBJ1-1, with D maybe TRBD1 (6 bases). CDR1 is MNHNS, CDR2 SASEGT, per germline. V was pared by 3 bases and J by 8 bases, with 13 bases between. The CDR3 loop spans 13 amino acids. The DNA for the CDR3 is TGTGCCAGCAGTGATACCGCCGACAGGGAAGCTTTCTTT. The encoded protein is CASSDTADREAFF.

The gene calls are TRBV24-1 and TRBJ2-1, with TRBD2 identical over 7 bases. This CDR3 region has 16 residues. The germline V gene encodes CDR1 KGHDR and CDR2 SFDVKD. V lost 6 bases and J lost 6; bases outside the gene matches: 13. The CDR3 coding sequence is TGTGCCACCAGTAAACCGAGCGGGATATCCCTCAATGAGCAGTTCTTC. It is translated as CATSKPSGISLNEQFF.

This clone has a handful of counts. The genes are TRBV6-5 and TRBJ1-2; D not certain. The V gene's germline CDR1 is MNHEY and CDR2 SVGAGI. The CDR3 runs to 14 residues. V was shortened by 7 bases and J by 4 bases, with 16 bases between the two germline ends. CDR3 in amino acids: CASNPLRGAYGYTF. The CDR3, as DNA: TGTGCCAGCAATCCCCTACGGGGAGCCTATGGCTACACCTTC.

The chain is built from TRBV10-3 and TRBJ1-1, with TRBD1 as a possible D gene (6 bases). The CDR3 contains 11 residues. Looked up from germline, CDR1 is ENHRY and CDR2 is SYGVKD. Between the trimmed V and J ends, which lost 4 bases and 10 bases, there was a span of 10 bases. The CDR3 protein is CAISGGGAAFF. CDR3 DNA sequence: TGTGCCATCAGTGGGGGGGGCGCAGCTTTCTTT.

CDR3 sequence reads: CSVSLVPSNQPQHF. The DNA for the CDR3 is TGCAGCGTTTCACTGGTTCCTAGCAATCAGCCCCAGCATTTT. This chain links TRBV29-1 with TRBJ1-5; D remains ambiguous. Trimming left V 5 bases short and J 0 bases short, with 11 bases between. Per the germline V gene, CDR1 is SQVTM and CDR2 is ANQGSEA. The CDR3 length is 14 residues.

The gene calls are TRBV2 and TRBJ2-3; D is possibly TRBD2 (5 bases). Per germline, CDR1 SNHLY and CDR2 FYNNEI. V dropped 11 bases and J dropped 3 bases, with 12 bases sitting between them. This CDR3 comprises 12 residues. CDR3 protein: CASSTGTDTQYF. For the CDR3, the DNA is TGTGCCTCTAGTACGGGGACAGATACGCAGTATTTT.

The rearrangement joins TRBV5-1 to TRBJ1-1; D remains ambiguous. V dropped 4 bases and J dropped 3 bases, with 13 bases sitting between them. The CDR3 runs 14 residues. Germline CDR1 SGHRS, CDR2 YFSETQ. This CDR3 reads CASSANTVYTEAFF. Here the CDR3 DNA reads TGCGCCAGCAGCGCAAATACAGTTTACACTGAAGCTTTCTTT.

This clone appeared a single time. This sequence joins TRBV28 and TRBJ2-1, with 11 bases identical to TRBD2. V gave up 7 bases and J gave up 7 bases; unmatched junction bases: 6. The length of the CDR3 is 14 residues. CDR1 is MDHEN, CDR2 SYDVKM, per germline. The CDR3 sequence is CASTRLAGRNEQFF. CDR3 DNA: TGTGCCAGCACCCGACTAGCGGGACGGAATGAGCAGTTCTTC.

The chain uses TRBV29-1 and TRBJ1-1; a weak D match, TRBD1 (6 bases). The V end was cut by 6 bases, the J end by 1 base, with 12 bases between. Germline loops: CDR1 SQVTM, CDR2 ANQGSEA. This CDR3 spans 13 amino acids. CDR3 sequence: CSVARTANTEAFF. The CDR3 DNA follows: TGCAGCGTCGCACGGACAGCGAACACTGAAGCTTTCTTT.

The V and J genes are TRBV30 and TRBJ2-1; possible D gene TRBD1, 7 bases. CDR3 length: 12 residues. CDR1 is GTSNPN and CDR2 is SVGIG in the germline V gene (reference sequence). The CDR3, as DNA: TGTGCGCAGGGGGGAACCTACAATGAGCAGTTCTTC. It encodes CAQGGTYNEQFF.

The chain links TRBV7-2 to TRBJ1-5, with a tentative D call TRBD1 (5 bases). The CDR3 runs 13 residues. Germline CDR1 reads SGHTA; CDR2 reads FQGNSA. The germline V and J ends were trimmed by 5 bases and 5 bases, with 10 bases remaining between them. CDR3 residues: CASSLTGDQPQHF. In nucleotides, the CDR3 is TGTGCCAGCAGCCTTACGGGGGATCAGCCCCAGCATTTT.

The gene calls are TRBV6-6 and TRBJ1-4; D is perhaps TRBD1 (6 bases). The CDR3 covers 17 residues. CDR1 is MNHNY, CDR2 SVGAGI, per germline (reference sequence). Trimming took off 5 bases at V and 0 bases at J, with 16 bases between the two ends. CDR3 region: CASSPIRDTATNEKLFF. CDR3 sequence (DNA): TGTGCCAGCAGTCCCATTCGGGACACTGCAACTAATGAAAAACTGTTTTTT.

This clone was seen just once. CDR3 sequence reads: CASSRDRGYEQYF. In DNA, the CDR3 is TGTGCCAGCAGTAGGGACAGGGGCTACGAGCAGTACTTC. The chain joins TRBV27 to TRBJ2-7, with 10 nucleotides matching TRBD1. With V trimmed by 5 bases and J by 3 bases, 1 base remained unmatched. The CDR3 totals 13 residues. From germline, CDR1 is MNHEY and CDR2 SMNVEV (reference sequence).

This clone was recorded only once. This sequence joins TRBV3-1 (or the pseudogene TRBV3-2) and TRBJ1-5; D remains unclear. The length of the CDR3 is 13 residues. Trimming took 4 bases from V and 6 from J, leaving 10 bases between them. Germline lookup yields CDR1 LGHDT and CDR2 YNNKEL (reference sequence). CDR3 sequence (DNA): TGTGCCAGCAGCCCTTCAGTCCGTCAGCCCCAGCATTTT. Translation gives CASSPSVRQPQHF.

V is TRBV28 and J is TRBJ2-7, with unresolved D. The CDR3 contains 13 residues. Trimming took 5 bases from V and 1 from J, leaving 9 bases between them. The V gene's germline CDR1 is MDHEN and CDR2 SYDVKM. For the CDR3, the DNA is TGTGCCAGCAGTCTTACTACTTCCTACGAGCAGTACTTC. Its translation is CASSLTTSYEQYF.

This clone was seen a few times. The chain joins TRBV5-1 to TRBJ2-5; D is unresolved. The CDR3 runs 12 residues. Germline CDR1 is SGHRS and CDR2 is YFSETQ. Trimming took off 4 bases at V and 3 bases at J, with 7 bases between the two ends. The DNA for the CDR3 is TGCGCCAGCAGCCCCTCAGAAGAGACCCAGTACTTC. It specifies CASSPSEETQYF.

The chain has TRBV3-1 (or the pseudogene TRBV3-2) and TRBJ1-2, with D possibly matching TRBD1 (5 bases). CDR1 is LGHDT, CDR2 YNNKEL, per germline (reference sequence). The length of the CDR3 is 13 residues. Trimming pared 6 bases from V and 2 bases from J, leaving 10 bases between. For the CDR3, the DNA is TGTGCCAGCAGACAGACAGTAAACTATGGCTACACCTTC. Translating gives CASRQTVNYGYTF.

The chain employs TRBV7-3 and TRBJ2-3, with 10 bases aligning to TRBD2. The germline V gene encodes CDR1 SGHTA and CDR2 FQGTGA. The CDR3 spans 16 residues. The junction had 6 bases not matched to a gene; V was cut back by 5 bases and J by 1 base. The CDR3 region has the DNA TGTGCCAGCAGCCGTGGGGGGACTAGCGGCACAGATACGCAGTATTTT. This codes for CASSRGGTSGTDTQYF.

This chain links TRBV27 with TRBJ2-7, with 13 bases fitting TRBD2. CDR3 length: 16 residues. J lost 4 bases, V lost 5 bases, and 8 bases had no gene match. Germline V lookup: CDR1 MNHEY, CDR2 SMNVEV (reference sequence). CDR3 nucleotide sequence: TGTGCCAGCAGTCCTCTCGGGACTAGCGGGAAGTACGAGCAGTACTTC. It yields the protein CASSPLGTSGKYEQYF.

This chain uses TRBV5-1 with TRBJ2-7, with a weak D call TRBD2 (5 bases). Looked up from germline, CDR1 is SGHRS and CDR2 is YFSETQ. V lost 1 base and J 4 bases, leaving 18 bases between the germline ends. The CDR3 extends over 16 amino acids. The CDR3 sequence: CASSLLSSGVPYEQYF. CDR3 bases: TGCGCCAGCAGCTTGCTCTCGAGCGGAGTTCCTTACGAGCAGTACTTC. Variable domain in full (rest from reference TRBV5-1 and TRBJ2-7): KAGVTQTPRYLIKTRGQQVTLSCSPISGHRSVSWYQQTPGQGLQFLFEYFSETQRNKGNFPGRFSGRQFSNSRSEMNVSTLELGDSALYLCASSLLSSGVPYEQYFGPGTRLTVT.

The rearrangement joins TRBV9 to TRBJ1-2; 9 bases map to TRBD1. With 3 bases clipped from V and 2 bases from J, the junction kept 11 bases outside the gene matches. Germline V CDR1 and CDR2: SGDLS, YYNGEE. The CDR3 extends over 17 amino acids. CDR3 sequence (DNA): TGTGCCAGCAGCGCCGGGGGGGGACAGGGAGTAAACTATGGCTACACCTTC. Its protein is CASSAGGGQGVNYGYTF. Full variable domain (remainder filled in from reference TRBV9 and TRBJ1-2): DSGVTQTPKHLITATGQRVTLRCSPRSGDLSVYWYQQSLDQGLQFLIQYYNGEERAKGNILERFSAQQFPDLHSELNLSSLELGDSALYFCASSAGGGQGVNYGYTFGSGTRLTVV.

This rearrangement joins TRBV7-9 to TRBJ2-7; weak D call: TRBD2 (6 bases). Germline loops: CDR1 SEHNR, CDR2 FQNEAQ (reference sequence). This CDR3 region has 16 residues. V was shortened by 3 bases and J by 0 bases, with 15 bases between the two germline ends. CDR3 sequence reads: CASSFPGLNNSYEQYF. The CDR3 DNA sequence: TGTGCCAGCAGCTTCCCGGGACTCAACAACTCCTACGAGCAGTACTTC.